This record looks at one T cell receptor (beta chain) sequence and its context. Its antigen is unidentified. This sample stems from a study of shared clonotypes between healthy human individuals. Whole-study findings and limits: Against clonotypes common to all four donors, non-shared ones had lower generation probabilities.

Germline values: CDR1 SGHTA, CDR2 FQGNSA. After removal of 5 bases from V and 2 bases from J, the junction contained 7 bases not matched to a gene. The CDR3 consists of 15 residues. Clones were read by immunoSEQ multiplex PCR, and TCRdb kept only the in-frame ones, dropping some. The sample yields over a million clones, less than 99% seen once. This chain joins TRBV7-2 and TRBJ2-7, with 9 bases fitting TRBD1. The sequenced sample consisted of naive CD4+ T cells sorted from blood. The subset was: CD45RA+ positively selected. This receptor was obtained from a man aged 25-45 years in good health. CDR3 amino acids: CASSRDRVSTYEQYF. DNA for the CDR3: TGTGCCAGCAGCCGGGACAGGGTATCGACCTACGAGCAGTACTTC.